The T cell receptor beta chain under discussion was sequenced for a study of beta chain features in type 1 diabetes. Findings of the study overall: TCRB CDR3 length was moderately but significantly reduced in all four CD4+ subsets of Type 1 diabetes patients.

The CDR3 is made up of 15 amino acids. V was trimmed by 6 bases and J by 0 bases, leaving 13 bases between them. Germline CDR1 SGDLS, CDR2 YYNGEE. In regard to this clone: Its cognate antigen is unknown.

The study reverse transcribed the entire isolated RNA, so it sequenced expressed TCRB transcripts. This table comes from immunoSEQ multiplex PCR, and its TCRdb copy is limited to in-frame clones, with some not included. The data contain a few hundred thousand clones, 20% to 25% of them singletons. Blood was drawn once from each donor into heparinised tubes. The draws averaged around 0.12 L. V gene TRBV9 combines with J gene TRBJ2-1; possible D gene TRBD2, 6 bases. Material for sequencing was naive CD4+ T cells from blood. This receptor was obtained from a woman aged 30 to 39 with type 1 diabetes. CDR3 nucleotides: TGTGCCAGCACCATAGCGGCTAGCTCCTACAATGAGCAGTTCTTC. It translates to CASTIAASSYNEQFF. The variable domain in full, completed from reference TRBV9 and TRBJ2-1, reads DSGVTQTPKHLITATGQRVTLRCSPRSGDLSVYWYQQSLDQGLQFLIQYYNGEERAKGNILERFSAQQFPDLHSELNLSSLELGDSALYFCASTIAASSYNEQFFGPGTRLTVL.